Listed below are T cell receptor beta chains from one sample, sequenced in a study of blood T cell repertoires in COVID-19. The data were produced by immunoSEQ multiplex PCR, yet TCRdb's version contains in-frame clones alone and is incomplete. The top ten hold around 5% of the sample, which has roughly 92,000 clones, roughly 91% seen once. Material: peripheral blood. The source of these receptors is a woman aged 80 or over with acute or convalescent COVID-19. CDR3s include the opening cysteine and the closing phenylalanine or tryptophan. A D gene is named only where the DNA matches it firmly. A clone size is listed for some rows: how often the clone was seen (once, few, many), or a class if it is expanded.

TRBV11-2	TRBJ2-7	TRBD1	-	TGTGCCAGCAGCCGGACAGGGATTGGAGACGAGCAGTACTTC	CASSRTGIGDEQYF
TRBV9	TRBJ1-4	-	-	TGTGCCAGCAGCGTCGCCGGAGGGGCTAATGAAAAACTGTTTTTT	CASSVAGGANEKLFF
TRBV30	TRBJ1-1	TRBD1	-	TGTGCCTGGAAGGGACAGTTGAACACTGAAGCTTTCTTT	CAWKGQLNTEAFF
TRBV7-3	TRBJ2-5	-	-	TGTGCCAGCAGCCTGGAAGGGCTAGCCGAGACCCAGTACTTC	CASSLEGLAETQYF
TRBV5-1	TRBJ1-6	TRBD1	-	TGCGCCAGCAGCCCCGACCCGGACAGGGTACGTCCGACCCACTTT	CASSPDPDRVRPTHF
TRBV7-2	TRBJ1-5	TRBD1	-	TGTGCCAGCAGCTTAAGAGGACAGGGAGGACGAAGCAATCAGCCCCAGCATTTT	CASSLRGQGGRSNQPQHF
TRBV5-6	TRBJ2-5	-	-	TGTGCCAGCAGCTTGGAATTAGTCCAAGAGACCCAGTACTTC	CASSLELVQETQYF
TRBV25-1	TRBJ2-7	-	-	TGTGCCAGCAGTGAATCTGGAGGGAAGGCCTACGAGCAGTACTTC	CASSESGGKAYEQYF
TRBV6-1	TRBJ1-2	-	-	TGTGCCAGCAGTGAAGGAGGGGGCTATGGCTACACCTTC	CASSEGGGYGYTF
TRBV5-4	TRBJ2-2	TRBD2	-	TGTGCCAGCAGCGTTACTAGCGGAGCCACCGGGGAGCTGTTTTTT	CASSVTSGATGELFF
TRBV11-2	TRBJ2-6	-	-	TGTGCCAGCAGCTCCAGGGGAACTGGGGCCAACGTCCTGACTTTC	CASSSRGTGANVLTF
TRBV6-6	TRBJ2-1	TRBD1	-	TGTGCCAGCAGCCGGGACAGATCCTACAATGAGCAGTTCTTC	CASSRDRSYNEQFF
TRBV10-2	TRBJ1-5	-	-	TGCGCCAGCAGTGAGTCAGCGAGCAATCAGCCCCAGCATTTT	CASSESASNQPQHF
TRBV6-2/TRBV6-3	TRBJ1-1	-	-	TGTGCCAGCAGTCTACAGACAGGGAACACTGAAGCTTTCTTT	CASSLQTGNTEAFF
TRBV3-1/TRBV3-2	TRBJ2-7	-	-	TGTGCCAGCAGCCAACGTCCCTTGTACGAGCAGTACTTC	CASSQRPLYEQYF
TRBV5-1	TRBJ2-7	TRBD1	-	TGCGCCAGCAGCTTGGGAGGGACAGGACCTGTTTCCTACGAGCAGTACTTC	CASSLGGTGPVSYEQYF
TRBV4-3	TRBJ2-7	TRBD1	-	TGCGCCAGCAGCCAGGGACAGGGTGCCTACGAGCAGTACTTC	CASSQGQGAYEQYF
TRBV5-8	TRBJ1-4	TRBD1	-	TGTGCCAGCAGCCGACCGACAGGGACCGGAGGTCCCACCGAAAAACTGTTTTTT	CASSRPTGTGGPTEKLFF
TRBV6-2/TRBV6-3	TRBJ1-1	-	-	TGTGCCAGCAGTTACGGGCAGACAGACACGGGCGGCGCTGAAGCTTTCTTT	CASSYGQTDTGGAEAFF
TRBV10-3	TRBJ1-5	-	-	TGTGCCATCAGTGAAACGCGGGGGCCGAGCAATCAGCCCCAGCATTTT	CAISETRGPSNQPQHF
TRBV14	TRBJ1-2	-	-	TGTGCCAGCAGCAGTCGGGGGGCGCGGTATGGCTACACCTTC	CASSSRGARYGYTF
TRBV7-2	TRBJ1-5	-	-	TGTGCCAGCAGTCCTTATAGCAATCAGCCCCAGCATTTT	CASSPYSNQPQHF
TRBV3-1/TRBV3-2	TRBJ2-1	TRBD2	-	TGTGCCAGCAGCCATCTTTCCGGGACTAGCCTCAGGCTCTTC	CASSHLSGTSLRLF
TRBV19	TRBJ2-5	TRBD2	-	TGTGCCAGTAGTATAGGCCTAGCGGGGGGGCAAGAGACCCAGTACTTC	CASSIGLAGGQETQYF
TRBV19	TRBJ1-5	-	-	TGTGCCAGTAGCCTTACTAGGGCACCGGGTTCAGACAATCAGCCCCAGCATTTT	CASSLTRAPGSDNQPQHF
TRBV4-1	TRBJ2-1	TRBD1	-	TGCGCCAGCGGGATGGACAGGGGAGTTTCAAAAAATGAGCAGTTCTTC	CASGMDRGVSKNEQFF
TRBV24-1	TRBJ2-1	-	few	TGTGCCACCCAAGGGACTCATCCCAGGGGGTCCAATGAGCAGTTCTTC	CATQGTHPRGSNEQFF
TRBV28	TRBJ1-2	-	-	TGTGCCAGCAGAGACGGGTCGATTATCTATGGCTACACCTTC	CASRDGSIIYGYTF
TRBV9	TRBJ1-2	-	-	TGTGCCAGCAGCGTAGCAACGGGTTTACAGGGCAACTACACCTTC	CASSVATGLQGNYTF
TRBV19	TRBJ2-7	-	-	TGTGCCAGTAGTATAGTGCGGGGATCAAACTACGAGCAGTACTTC	CASSIVRGSNYEQYF
TRBV5-1	TRBJ2-2	-	-	TGCGCCAGCAGCTTGAAGGAGTGGAGCACCGGGGAGCTGTTTTTT	CASSLKEWSTGELFF
TRBV9	TRBJ2-1	-	-	TGTGCCAGCAGCGCGACCGGGACATACAATGAGCAGTTCTTC	CASSATGTYNEQFF
TRBV5-1	TRBJ2-1	-	-	TGCGCCAGCAGCTTGCCCCGTGCGGGTAGCTCCTACAATGAGCAGTTCTTC	CASSLPRAGSSYNEQFF
TRBV18	TRBJ2-1	TRBD2	-	TGTGCCAGCTCACCAAGCCCCGGACTAGCGGGAAATGAGCAGTTCTTC	CASSPSPGLAGNEQFF
TRBV19	TRBJ1-6	TRBD1	-	TGTGCCAGTAGCATCGACAGGGGTGGTTCACCCCTCCACTTT	CASSIDRGGSPLHF
TRBV30	TRBJ1-4	-	-	TGTGCCTGGAGTGGGCAGGGGAACGAAAAACTGTTTTTT	CAWSGQGNEKLFF
TRBV6-1	TRBJ2-7	-	-	TGTGCCAGCAGTGAAACCCTCCCAGGGGCCATCTCCTACGAGCAGTACTTC	CASSETLPGAISYEQYF
TRBV5-4	TRBJ1-2	-	few	TGTGCCAGCAGCCCTGACAGTTATGGCTACACCTTC	CASSPDSYGYTF
TRBV7-9	TRBJ1-2	-	-	TGTGCCAGCAGCTTGGGACAACACTATGGCTACACCTTC	CASSLGQHYGYTF
TRBV13	TRBJ1-2	TRBD1	-	TGTGCCAGCAGCCCCGGGACAGGGACGTACCTTTTGTTC	CASSPGTGTYLLF
TRBV19	TRBJ1-1	-	-	TGTGCCAGTAGTATAAGTCGGAGGGGAACTGAAGCTTTCTTT	CASSISRRGTEAFF
TRBV9	TRBJ2-3	TRBD2	-	TGTGCCAGCAGCGTAGAGGCGGGAGGGCTGGATACGCAGTATTTT	CASSVEAGGLDTQYF
TRBV30	TRBJ2-5	-	-	TGTGCCTGGAAGCAATCCGAAGAGACCCAGTACTTC	CAWKQSEETQYF
TRBV27	TRBJ1-2	-	-	TGTGCCAGCAGTTTAACGGGGGGGGCTTCGACTGGCTACACCTTC	CASSLTGGASTGYTF
TRBV5-1	TRBJ2-7	TRBD2	-	TGCGCCAGCAGCTCGCTAGCGGGGGACTCTTGGCAGTACTTC	CASSSLAGDSWQYF
TRBV7-9	TRBJ2-6	TRBD1	-	TGTGCCAGCAGCTTAGGGACAGGGGCCTCTGGGGCCAACGTCCTGACTTTC	CASSLGTGASGANVLTF
TRBV3-1/TRBV3-2	TRBJ2-2	-	-	TGTGCCAGCAGCCAGCAGGGAAAGAACACCGGGGAGCTGTTTTTT	CASSQQGKNTGELFF
TRBV9	TRBJ1-2	-	-	TGTGCCAGCAGCGCCGGGGGGGGCCGATATGGCTACACCTTC	CASSAGGGRYGYTF
TRBV19	TRBJ2-3	-	-	TGTGCCAGTAGTGCAACCAGGGATACGCAGTATTTT	CASSATRDTQYF
TRBV12-3/TRBV12-4	TRBJ1-2	TRBD1	-	TGTGCCAGCAGTTTCAGGGGGCCTGGCTACACCTTC	CASSFRGPGYTF
TRBV6-2/TRBV6-3	TRBJ2-1	TRBD2	-	TGTGCCAGCAGCCGCGACTCATTCAGCGGGGGACTCGACAATGAGCAGTTCTTC	CASSRDSFSGGLDNEQFF